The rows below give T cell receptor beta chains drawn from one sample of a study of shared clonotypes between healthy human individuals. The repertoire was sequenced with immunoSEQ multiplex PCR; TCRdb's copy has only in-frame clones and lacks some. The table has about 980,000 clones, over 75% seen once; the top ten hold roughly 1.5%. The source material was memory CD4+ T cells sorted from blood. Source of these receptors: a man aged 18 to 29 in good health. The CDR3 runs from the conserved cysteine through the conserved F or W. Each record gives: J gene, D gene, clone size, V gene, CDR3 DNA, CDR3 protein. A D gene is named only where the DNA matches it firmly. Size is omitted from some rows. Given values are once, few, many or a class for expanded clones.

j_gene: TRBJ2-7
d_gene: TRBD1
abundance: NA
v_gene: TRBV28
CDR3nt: TGTGCCAGCAGTACCCCGGGACAGGTATCCTACGAGCAGTACTTC
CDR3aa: CASSTPGQVSYEQYF

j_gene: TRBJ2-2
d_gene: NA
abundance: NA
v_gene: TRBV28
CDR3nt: TGTGCCAGCAGGTCGAACACCGGGGAGCTGTTTTTT
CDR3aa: CASRSNTGELFF

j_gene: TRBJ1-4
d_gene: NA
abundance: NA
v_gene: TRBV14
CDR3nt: TGTGCCAGCAGCCAAGGTGGCCGATGGCGGTCCCCTAAACTGTTTTTT
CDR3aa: CASSQGGRWRSPKLFF

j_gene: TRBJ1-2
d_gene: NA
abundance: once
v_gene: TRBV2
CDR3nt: TGTGCCAGCAGTGACAGAGGGGGTGGCTACACCTTC
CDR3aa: CASSDRGGGYTF

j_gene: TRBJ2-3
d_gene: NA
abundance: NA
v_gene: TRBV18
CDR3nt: TGTGCCAGCTCGCCACTGGACAGTCCTAGCACAGATACGCAGTATTTT
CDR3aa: CASSPLDSPSTDTQYF

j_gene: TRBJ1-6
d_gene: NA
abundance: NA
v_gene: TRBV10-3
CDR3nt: TGTGCCATCAGTCATGGCGCAGGGGTGGGATCACCCCTCCACTTT
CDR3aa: CAISHGAGVGSPLHF

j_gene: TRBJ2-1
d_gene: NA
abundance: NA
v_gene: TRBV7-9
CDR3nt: TGTGCCAGCAGCTTCTCGACAGATAACAATGAGCAGTTCTTC
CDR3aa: CASSFSTDNNEQFF

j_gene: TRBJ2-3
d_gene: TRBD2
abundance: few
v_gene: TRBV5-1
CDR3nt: TGCGCCAGCAGCTTATCCGCTGGAGCGGGGGTAGATACGCAGTATTTT
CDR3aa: CASSLSAGAGVDTQYF

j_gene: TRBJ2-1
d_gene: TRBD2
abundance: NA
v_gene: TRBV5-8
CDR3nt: TGTGCCAGCAGCCAGGGACTAGTGAATGAGCAGTTCTTC
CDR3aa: CASSQGLVNEQFF

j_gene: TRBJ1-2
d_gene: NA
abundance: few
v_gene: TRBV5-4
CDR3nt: TGTGCCAGCAGCTTCCTCGGGGGCACCTATGGCTACACCTTC
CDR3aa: CASSFLGGTYGYTF

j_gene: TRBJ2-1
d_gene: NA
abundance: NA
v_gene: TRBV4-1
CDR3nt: TGCGCCAGCAGCCAAGAGGACAGAGACAATGAGCAGTTCTTC
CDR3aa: CASSQEDRDNEQFF

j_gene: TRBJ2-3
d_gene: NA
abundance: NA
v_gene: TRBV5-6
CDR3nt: TGTGCCAGCAGCTTGATAAGCACAGATACGCAGTATTTT
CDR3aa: CASSLISTDTQYF

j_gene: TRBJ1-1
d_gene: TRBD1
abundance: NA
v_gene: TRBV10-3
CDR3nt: TGTGCCATCAGCGAGACAGGGAAAAGGGCTGAAGCTTTCTTT
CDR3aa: CAISETGKRAEAFF

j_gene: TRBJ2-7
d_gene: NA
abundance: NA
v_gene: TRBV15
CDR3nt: TGTGCCACCGCCTCTAAGGGTTGGGAGGGGGCCTACGAGCAGTACTTC
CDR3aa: CATASKGWEGAYEQYF

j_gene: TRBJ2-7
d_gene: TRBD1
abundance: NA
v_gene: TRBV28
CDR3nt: TGTGCCAGCAGGGGACAGCAGGTGTCCAGCTACGAGCAGTACTTC
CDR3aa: CASRGQQVSSYEQYF

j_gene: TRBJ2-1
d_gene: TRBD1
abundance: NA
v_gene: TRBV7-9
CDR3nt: TGTGCCAGCAGCTTAGTTGGGACAGGGTACAATGAGCAGTTCTTC
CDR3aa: CASSLVGTGYNEQFF

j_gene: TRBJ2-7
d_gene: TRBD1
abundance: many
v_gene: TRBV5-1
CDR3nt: TGCGCCAGCAGCATATGGACAGGCTCAAAGTACGAGCAGTACTTC
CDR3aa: CASSIWTGSKYEQYF

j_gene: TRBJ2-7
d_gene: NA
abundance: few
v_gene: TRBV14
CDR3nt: TGTGCCAGCAGCCCCACGGGAACGACGGTTTGGTACTTC
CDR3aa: CASSPTGTTVWYF

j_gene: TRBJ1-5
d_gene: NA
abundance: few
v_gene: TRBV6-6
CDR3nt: TGTGCCAGCACCGCCGGGCCCCAAAATCAGCCCCAGCATTTT
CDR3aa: CASTAGPQNQPQHF

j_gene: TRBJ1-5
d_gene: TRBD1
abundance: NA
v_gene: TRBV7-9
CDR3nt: TGTGCCAGCAGCGCAGTGGGAGGGGGCGGAGGCAATCAGCCCCAGCATTTT
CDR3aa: CASSAVGGGGGNQPQHF

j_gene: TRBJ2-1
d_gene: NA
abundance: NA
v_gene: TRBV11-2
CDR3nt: TGTGCCAGCAGCTTCGGAGGGACTGGGGAGCAGTTCTTC
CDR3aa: CASSFGGTGEQFF

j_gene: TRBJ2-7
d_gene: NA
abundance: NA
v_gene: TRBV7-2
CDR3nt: TGTGCCAGCAGCCCACCTATTAGTCGGGAGCAGTACTTC
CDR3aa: CASSPPISREQYF

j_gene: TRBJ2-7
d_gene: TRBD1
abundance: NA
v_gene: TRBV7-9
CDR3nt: TGTGCCAGCAGCTTAGACAGGGGGCCGGACGAGCAGTACTTC
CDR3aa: CASSLDRGPDEQYF

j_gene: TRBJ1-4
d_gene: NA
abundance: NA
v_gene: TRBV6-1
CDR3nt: TGTGCCAGCATCACGGGAGATGCAACTAATGAAAAACTGTTTTTT
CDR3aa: CASITGDATNEKLFF

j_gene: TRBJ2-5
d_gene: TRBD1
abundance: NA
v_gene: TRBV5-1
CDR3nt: TGCGCCAGCAGGACCGGGACAGGAGGTTTGGAGACCCAGTACTTC
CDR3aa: CASRTGTGGLETQYF

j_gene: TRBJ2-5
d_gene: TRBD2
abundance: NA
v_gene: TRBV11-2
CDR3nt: TGTGCCAGCAGCACCCTAGCGGGGGGGAGGGAGACCCAGTACTTC
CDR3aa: CASSTLAGGRETQYF

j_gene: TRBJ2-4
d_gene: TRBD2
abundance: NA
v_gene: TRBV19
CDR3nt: TGTGCCAGTAGTCGCAGGGGGCAACTAGCGGGAGAGGACATTCAGTACTTC
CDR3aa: CASSRRGQLAGEDIQYF

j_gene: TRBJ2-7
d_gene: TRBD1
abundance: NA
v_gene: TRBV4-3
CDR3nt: TGCGCCAGCAGCCAAGATCGACAGGGTGGTTACGAGCAGTACTTC
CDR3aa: CASSQDRQGGYEQYF

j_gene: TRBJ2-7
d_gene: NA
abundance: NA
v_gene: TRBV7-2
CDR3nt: TGTGCCAGCAGCAACGACGGCTACGAGCAGTACTTC
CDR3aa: CASSNDGYEQYF

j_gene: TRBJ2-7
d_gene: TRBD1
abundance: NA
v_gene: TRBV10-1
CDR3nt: TGCGCCAGCAGTGAGTCGGGGACAGGGGGCCTTATAGACGAGCAGTACTTC
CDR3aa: CASSESGTGGLIDEQYF

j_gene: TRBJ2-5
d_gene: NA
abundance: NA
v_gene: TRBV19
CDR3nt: TGTGCCAGTAGTATAGATTTCATAGGTTCGCTGGTAGCGACCCAGTACTTC
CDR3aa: CASSIDFIGSLVATQYF

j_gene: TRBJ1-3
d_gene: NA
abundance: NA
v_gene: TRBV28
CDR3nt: TGTGCCAGCAGTTCCAGGGAAGCTGGAAACACCATATATTTT
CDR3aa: CASSSREAGNTIYF

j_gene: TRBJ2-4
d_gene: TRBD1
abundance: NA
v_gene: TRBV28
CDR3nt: TGTGCCAGCAGTTGGGGACAGGGAGCCAAAAACATTCAGTACTTC
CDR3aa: CASSWGQGAKNIQYF

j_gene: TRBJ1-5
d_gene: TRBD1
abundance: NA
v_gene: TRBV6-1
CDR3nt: TGTGCCAGCAATACAGGGGACGCTCAGCCCCAGCATTTT
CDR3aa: CASNTGDAQPQHF

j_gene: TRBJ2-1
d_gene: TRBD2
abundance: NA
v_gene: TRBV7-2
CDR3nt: TGTGCCAGCAGCAGGGGACTAGCGGGAGATGGAGAGCAGTTCTTC
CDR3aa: CASSRGLAGDGEQFF

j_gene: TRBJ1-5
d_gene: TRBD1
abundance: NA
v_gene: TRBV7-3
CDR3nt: TGTGCCAGCAGCTTAACGTCGAGACAGGGGATGGTCTATAGCAATCAGCCCCAGCATTTT
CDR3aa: CASSLTSRQGMVYSNQPQHF

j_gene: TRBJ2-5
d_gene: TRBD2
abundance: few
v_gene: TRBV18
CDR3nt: TGTGCCAGCTCACCACAACTAGCGGGAGTTGGCGAGACCCAGTACTTC
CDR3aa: CASSPQLAGVGETQYF

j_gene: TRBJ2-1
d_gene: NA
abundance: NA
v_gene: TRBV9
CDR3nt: TGTGCCAGCAGCGAGCAAGACTTCAGGGACAATGAGCAGTTCTTC
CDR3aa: CASSEQDFRDNEQFF

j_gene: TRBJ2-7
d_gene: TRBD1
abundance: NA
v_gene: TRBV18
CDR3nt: TGTGCCAGCTCACGCAAAGGGGGCCAGGACGAGCAGTACTTC
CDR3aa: CASSRKGGQDEQYF

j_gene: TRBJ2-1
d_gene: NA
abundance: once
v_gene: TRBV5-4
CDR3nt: TGTGCCAGCCAGACCGGGAATATCAACAATGAGCAGTTCTTC
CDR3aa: CASQTGNINNEQFF

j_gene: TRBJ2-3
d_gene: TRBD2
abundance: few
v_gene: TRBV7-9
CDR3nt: TGTGCCAGCAGGCAATACGGGGGGAGCACAGATACGCAGTATTTT
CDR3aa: CASRQYGGSTDTQYF

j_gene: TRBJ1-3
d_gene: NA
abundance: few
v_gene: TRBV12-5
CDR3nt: TGTGCTAGTGGTTTCGGGAGCTCTGGAAACACCATATATTTT
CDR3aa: CASGFGSSGNTIYF

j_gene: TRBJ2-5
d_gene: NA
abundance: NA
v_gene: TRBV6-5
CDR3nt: TGTGCCAGCGCAAGGGGCCCGGGGGAGACCCAGTACTTC
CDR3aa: CASARGPGETQYF